The sample holds many counts of the clone carrying this T cell receptor beta chain. Its antigen is as yet unknown. V lost 3 bases, J lost 2 bases, and 7 bases lay in between. This CDR3 has 13 residues. Germline CDR1 MNHNY, CDR2 SVGAGI (reference sequence). The method for making cDNA was 5'RACE, and it used 10-nucleotide random UMIs. MiXCR, run by TCRdb on the 5' RACE reads, gives a single entry per CDR3 protein. Among 65,000 to 95,000 distinct CDR3 sequences listed, 5.8% were seen once. Time point: longitudinal time-point 2. This sample was taken from a study of neurological immune-mediated disorders. Findings and caveats of the study: There was no clinical or MRI feature that was associated with the multiple sclerosis repertoire cluster.

The origin of this receptor is a woman aged 60-70 years with multiple sclerosis. This chain links TRBV6-6 with TRBJ2-5; D remains ambiguous. Source material: PBMCs. The CDR3: CASSYTAQETQYF. CDR3 nucleotides: TGTGCCAGCAGTTATACAGCGCAAGAGACCCAGTACTTC.